Listed below are T cell receptor beta chains from one sample, sequenced in a study of monozygotic twins with inflammatory bowel disease. Using the 5' RACE reads, TCRdb records one entry per CDR3 protein without DNA. This table lists 350,000 to 550,000 distinct CDR3 sequences. The source material was blood. The receptors come from a human donor with ulcerative colitis or Crohn's disease, or a healthy co-twin of an affected twin (not recorded which). CDR3s include the opening cysteine and the closing phenylalanine or tryptophan.

CDR3 length,V gene,J gene,CDR3 protein
16,TRBV7-3,TRBJ2-2,CASSLMRLANTGELFF
15,TRBV19,TRBJ2-2,CASSIGGSGTGELFF
14,TRBV20-1,TRBJ1-3,CSASGLNRGNTIYF
13,TRBV5-8,TRBJ2-7,CASRSGPSYEQYF
14,TRBV20-1,TRBJ2-5,CSADSRTDQETQYF
14,TRBV5-1,TRBJ1-6,CASSLAGDNSPLHF
19,TRBV6-5,TRBJ2-4,CASSYTDSRDRGGKNIQYF
14,TRBV5-1,TRBJ2-5,CASSLYLLGETQYF
15,TRBV7-8,TRBJ2-7,CASSHGTSGSYEQYF
13,TRBV5-6,TRBJ2-7,CASSSEGGRKQYF
16,TRBV28,TRBJ2-1,CASSLFWRDSYNEQFF
13,TRBV18,TRBJ1-1,CASWPNGNTEAFF
15,TRBV2,TRBJ2-1,CASSPDRGAANEQFF
12,TRBV7-9,TRBJ1-1,CASSLARSEAFF
14,TRBV19,TRBJ1-1,CASSATGGNTEAFF
12,TRBV6-5,TRBJ1-1,CASSYVKQRAFF
14,TRBV5-1,TRBJ2-4,CASSAGLAKNIQYF
14,TRBV9,TRBJ2-1,CASRGDRGIDEQFF
14,TRBV12-3/TRBV12-4,TRBJ1-6,CASRADRGRSPLHF
15,TRBV19,TRBJ2-1,CASSIGGFSYNEQFF
12,TRBV20-1,TRBJ1-1,CSASIGATEAFF
16,TRBV20-1,TRBJ1-1,CSARRTGGALNTEAFF
15,TRBV28,TRBJ2-3,CASRGAGGNTDTQYF
14,TRBV5-1,TRBJ1-2,CASSWGGGGDGYTF
15,TRBV9,TRBJ2-1,CASSVTGNPYNEQFF
13,TRBV6-6,TRBJ1-1,CASGTGRDIEAFF
15,TRBV6-2/TRBV6-3,TRBJ2-3,CASRGASTAIDTQYF
12,TRBV15,TRBJ1-5,CATSKGDQPQHF
18,TRBV4-1,TRBJ2-6,CASSRVAGAFSGANVLTF
17,TRBV20-1,TRBJ2-1,CSARELRRAGADNEQFF
15,TRBV7-7,TRBJ2-7,CASSLAAGPSYEQYF
15,TRBV7-2,TRBJ1-2,CSSSWNREGTGGYTF
14,TRBV18,TRBJ1-1,CASSGGQGSTEAFF
13,TRBV7-2,TRBJ1-2,CASSPARPDGYTF
14,TRBV18,TRBJ2-5,CASSPDSGEQTQYF
13,TRBV5-1,TRBJ2-7,CASKGDGSYEQYF
14,TRBV12-3/TRBV12-4,TRBJ1-5,CASSSAGGNQPQHF